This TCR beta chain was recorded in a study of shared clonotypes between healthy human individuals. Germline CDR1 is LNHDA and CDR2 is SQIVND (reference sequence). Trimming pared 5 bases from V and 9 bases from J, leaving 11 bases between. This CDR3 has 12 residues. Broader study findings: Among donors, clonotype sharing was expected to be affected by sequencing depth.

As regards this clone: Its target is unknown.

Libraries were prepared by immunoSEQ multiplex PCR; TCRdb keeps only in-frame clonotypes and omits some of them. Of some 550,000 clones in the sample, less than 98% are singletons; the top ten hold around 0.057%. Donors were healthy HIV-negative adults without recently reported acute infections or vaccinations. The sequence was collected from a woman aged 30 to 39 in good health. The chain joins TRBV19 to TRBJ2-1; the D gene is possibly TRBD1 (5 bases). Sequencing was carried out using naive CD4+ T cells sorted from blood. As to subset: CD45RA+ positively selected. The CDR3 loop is CASSDIGVEQFF. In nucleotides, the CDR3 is TGTGCCAGTAGTGACATAGGGGTTGAGCAGTTCTTC.